The T cell receptor beta chain under discussion was sequenced for a study of T cell repertoires in cytomegalovirus infection (dated by TCRdb to about 2019). Background on the whole study: Alongside well-studied HLA-B-restricted epitopes, the peptide stimulations were aimed at recently identified HLA-C-restricted CMV epitopes, whose presentation resists viral immunomodulation. The HLA type of each donor mattered for the analysis, because public TCR beta signatures pointed to carriage of CMV infection along with the matching HLA type. On the study overall, not on this receptor specifically: The ex vivo response was dominated by HLA-C-restricted CMV-specific TCR beta clonotypes, which also provided the single most frequent clonotype in two of eight donors. In both this cohort and an independent roughly 400-donor cohort, the cumulative frequency of public TCR beta family members distinguished carriers of CMV infection plus the relevant HLA type.

As for this clonotype: Its cognate antigen has yet to be identified. No clone much larger than this one lies a single base away; base qualities are absent.

Reads for this sample came from an Illumina HiSeq 1500. TCRdb's own reprocessing of the public reads used fastp at Q25 and MiXCR and kept productive beta chains. Records with the same CDR3 protein are collapsed into one entry carrying the most frequent genes and DNA. In all, the sample holds around 300,000 distinct CDR3 sequences, and around 20% of those were seen once. The top ten constitute about 21% of the sample. This sample's treatment or condition label indicates: in vitro stimulation with specific CMV peptide epitopes to enrich CMV-specific T cells. Unmatched junction bases come to 9, with V trimmed by 6 bases and J by 7 bases. The germline V gene (reference sequence) gives CDR1 as MNHEY and CDR2 as SMNVEV. Inclusive of the bounding cysteine and phenylalanine, the CDR3 is 16 residues long. Of the read, only the CDR3 DNA is kept; its 48 bases are in frame from base 1.

The sequencing here drew on cultured PBMCs, taken from culture after CMV antigen stimulation. This clonotype was sampled from a human donor in good health (CMV status not recorded). Some clones in this sample may be carry-over from other donors' samples. This sequence uses TRBV27 and TRBJ1-6, and TRBD1 matches 10 of the central bases. DNA sequence: TGTGCCAGCAGCGCCTGGGAGGGACAGGGGAATTCACCCCTCCACTTT. The encoded protein is CASSAWEGQGNSPLHF.